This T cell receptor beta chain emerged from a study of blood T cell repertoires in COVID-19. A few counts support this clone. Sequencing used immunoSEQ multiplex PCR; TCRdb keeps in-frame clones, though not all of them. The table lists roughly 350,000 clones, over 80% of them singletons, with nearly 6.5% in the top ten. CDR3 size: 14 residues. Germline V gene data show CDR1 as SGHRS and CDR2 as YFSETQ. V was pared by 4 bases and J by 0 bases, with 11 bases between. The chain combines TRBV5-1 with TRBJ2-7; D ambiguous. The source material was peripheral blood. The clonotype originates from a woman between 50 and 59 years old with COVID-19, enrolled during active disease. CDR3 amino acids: CASSAARSSYEQYF. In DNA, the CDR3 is TGCGCCAGCAGCGCAGCGAGGAGCTCCTACGAGCAGTACTTC.